The next 2 T cell receptor beta chains were all read from a single sample in a study of blood T cell repertoires in COVID-19. TCRdb keeps only in-frame clones here, not all; method: immunoSEQ multiplex PCR. The sample has tens of thousands of clones; around 76% are singletons. Sequencing was performed on peripheral blood. These receptors were taken from a man aged 65 to 85 with active or convalescent COVID-19.

V and J are TRBV5-5 and TRBJ1-2; D call uncertain. The CDR3 extends over 14 amino acids. Germline V CDR1 and CDR2: SGHKS, YYEKEE (reference sequence). V lost 1 base to trimming and J lost 1 base, with 8 bases between them. In nucleotides, the CDR3 is TGTGCCAGCAGCTTGTACACCTTTAACTATGGCTACACCTTC. It encodes CASSLYTFNYGYTF.

This clone was detected only a few times. The J gene is TRBJ2-7, the V gene TRBV10-2; the D is unclear. Germline V gene data show CDR1 as WSHSY and CDR2 as SAAADI. Trimming pared 4 bases from V and 7 bases from J, leaving 8 bases between. The CDR3 totals 11 residues. The CDR3 coding sequence is TGCGCCAGCAGTGGTGACACGGAGCAGTACTTC. Translated, it gives CASSGDTEQYF.